The 7 T cell receptor beta chains below were found in one sample sequenced in a study of T cell clonality in common variable immunodeficiency (dated by TCRdb to between 2015 and 2016). Libraries were built with the immunoSEQ multiplex PCR assay. The source is immuneACCESS, and TCRdb retained only in-frame sequences with V and J called. Part of the clones is not carried over; for the studies checked, unresolved V genes explain less than half of this, and the remainder is unexplained. The sample features 40,000 to 45,000 clones, and none is a singleton. 0.68% of the sample belongs to the ten largest clones. The sample was peripheral blood mononuclear cells. All receptors derive from a person aged 18-70 years in good health.

This clone has at least ten counts. The sequenced fragment ends 3 residues before the CDR3 boundary, so the rest is inferred from the germline J gene. The chain recombines TRBV5-4 with TRBJ2-3, with D tentatively TRBD2 (6 bases). Germline CDR1 is SGHNT and CDR2 is YYREEE (reference sequence). CDR3 length: 15 residues. V was pared by 0 bases and J by 1 base, with 9 bases between. This CDR3 is CASSLVGGGTDTQYF. The CDR3 DNA, read in part, is TGTGCCAGCAGCTTGGTTGGAGGGGGCACAGATACG.

Ten or more counts support this clone. Sequencing ends 3 residues short of the CDR3 end; the germline J gene provides the rest. V and J are TRBV11-3 and TRBJ2-7; the match to TRBD1 covers 7 bases. Germline loops: CDR1 SGHNT, CDR2 YENEEA. V lost 5 bases and J lost 2; bases outside the gene matches: 3. The CDR3 is made up of 13 amino acids. The part of the CDR3 DNA that was read is TGTGCCAGCAGCCACAGGGGAACCTACGAG. The encoded protein is CASSHRGTYE. The entire CDR3 sequence reads CASSHRGTYEQYF.

This clone was seen many times. From the germline J gene comes the end of the CDR3, since the read stops 3 residues before it. The chain combines TRBV19 with TRBJ2-1; D is uncertain. This CDR3 region has 13 residues. Germline assignment: CDR1 LNHDA and CDR2 SQIVND (reference sequence). Trimming stripped 1 base from V and 9 bases from J, with 10 bases between. The CDR3 protein is CASSIVPLAEQFF. CDR3 DNA, as far as it was read: TGTGCCAGTAGTATAGTCCCGTTGGCTGAG.

Ten or more counts support this clone. With the read ending 3 residues before the CDR3 end, the germline J gene is used to fill in that end. The rearrangement uses TRBV30 and TRBJ1-2; 8 nucleotides align to TRBD1. The CDR3 is made up of 13 amino acids. V trimming: 8 bases; J trimming: 6 bases; junction bases outside the gene matches: 11. Germline V CDR1 and CDR2: GTSNPN, SVGIG (reference sequence). The CDR3 reads CARHRDRPHGYTF. Partial CDR3 DNA: TGTGCCCGGCACCGGGACAGGCCCCATGGC. Looking up the rest from reference TRBV30 and TRBJ1-2 gives the full variable domain: SQTIHQWPATLVQPVGSPLSLECTVEGTSNPNLYWYRQAAGRGLQLLFYSVGIGQISSEVPQNLSASRPQDRQFILSSKKLLLSDSGFYLCARHRDRPHGYTFGSGTRLTVV.

This clone was counted many times. The read gets to within 3 residues of the CDR3 end, and the germline J gene fills in the rest. The chain recombines TRBV28 with TRBJ2-1, with TRBD2 matching 8 bases. The CDR3 spans 16 residues. Germline CDR1 and CDR2: MDHEN and SYDVKM. Trimming cost V 6 bases and J 3 bases; bases outside gene matches: 10. The CDR3 loop is CASSTLLADRYNEQFF. The part of the CDR3 DNA that was read is TGTGCCAGCAGCACCCTACTAGCGGATCGCTACAATGAG.

This clone was counted ten times or more. Read data end 3 residues before the CDR3 end; the end is taken from the germline J gene. J is TRBJ2-4 and V is TRBV20-1, with TRBD1 identical over 8 bases. CDR3 length: 14 amino acids. V gave up 6 bases and J gave up 1 base; unmatched junction bases: 5. Germline CDR1 DFQATT, CDR2 SNEGSKA (reference sequence). Here the CDR3 reads CSARTGRAKNIQYF. Partial CDR3 DNA: TGCAGTGCCCGGACAGGGCGGGCCAAAAACATT.

This clone was seen ten or more times. The CDR3 is cut off 3 residues early in the read; its end comes from the germline J gene. V is TRBV24-1 and J is TRBJ2-3; 9 bases are a match to TRBD2. Germline CDR1 KGHDR, CDR2 SFDVKD. CDR3 length: 16 amino acids. Losses at the gene ends were 0 bases for V and 6 bases for J; bases not matched to a gene: 6. The CDR3 region is CATSDLGAGGSDTQYF. CDR3 DNA (partial): TGTGCCACCAGTGATTTGGGAGCGGGGGGATCGGATACG.